The 17 T cell receptor beta chains listed next were all sequenced from one sample in a study of CD8+CD57+ T cells in acquired aplastic anemia. The template used for profiling TCR beta VDJ and CDR3 was genomic DNA. TCRdb re-derived calls from the reads in MiXCR, one entry per CDR3 protein. The sample has about 58,000 distinct CDR3 sequences; approximately 54% are singletons. Previously, flow cytometry had revealed CD8+CD57+ cell expansion in the patients chosen for sequencing. Sequenced: sorted CD4+, CD8+, or CD8+CD57+ T cells (not recorded which) from PBMCs. These receptors originate from a human donor with aplastic anemia.

This sequence joins TRBV5-1 and TRBJ1-2, with a weak D call TRBD1 (5 bases). Per germline, CDR1 SGHRS and CDR2 YFSETQ. The CDR3 runs 14 residues. V dropped 3 bases and J dropped 8 bases, with 17 bases sitting between them. The CDR3 DNA reads as TGCGCCAGCAGCTCGGACGGGACCTCCCTGGGCTACACCTTC. The encoded protein is CASSSDGTSLGYTF.

The gene calls are TRBV9 and TRBJ1-1; 7 bases fit TRBD1. The CDR3 has 14 residues. Germline CDR1 SGDLS, CDR2 YYNGEE. With V trimmed by 4 bases and J by 2 bases, 5 bases remained unmatched. The CDR3 here is CASSFGTANTEAFF. The CDR3 nucleotides read TGTGCCAGCAGCTTCGGGACAGCAAACACTGAAGCTTTCTTT. The complete variable domain, with remaining parts taken from reference TRBV9 and TRBJ1-1, reads DSGVTQTPKHLITATGQRVTLRCSPRSGDLSVYWYQQSLDQGLQFLIQYYNGEERAKGNILERFSAQQFPDLHSELNLSSLELGDSALYFCASSFGTANTEAFFGQGTRLTVV.

V usage is TRBV10-3 and J usage is TRBJ2-3, with 10 bases matching TRBD1. The CDR3 covers 14 residues. J gave up 4 bases and V 10 bases, and 8 bases lay outside the gene matches. Germline V CDR1 and CDR2: ENHRY, SYGVKD. Here the CDR3 reads CATRQGAGADTQYF. The CDR3 bases are TGTGCCACGAGACAGGGGGCAGGAGCAGATACGCAGTATTTT.

This clonotype is termed medium-sized (0.01 to 0.1%). The CDR3 here is CASSRDSNSPLHF. The CDR3 nucleotides are TGTGCCAGCAGTAGGGACAGTAATTCACCCCTCCACTTT. This chain links TRBV2 with TRBJ1-6, with TRBD1 matching 7 bases. V was pared by 5 bases and J by 6 bases, with 1 base of the junction left unmatched. The CDR3 is 13 amino acids. From germline, CDR1 is SNHLY and CDR2 FYNNEI.

In its sample, this clonotype was seen a few times. The chain joins TRBV7-9 to TRBJ2-7; D might be TRBD1 or TRBD2, each matching 5 bases. The CDR3 covers 13 residues. Trimming removed 7 bases at V and 1 base at J, with 11 bases between. CDR1 and CDR2 from the germline V gene are SEHNR and FQNEAQ (reference sequence). CDR3 region: CASMGPESYEQYF. The CDR3 DNA sequence: TGTGCCAGCATGGGACCGGAGTCCTACGAGCAGTACTTC. The full variable domain, completed using reference TRBV7-9 and TRBJ2-7, is DTGVSQNPRHKITKRGQNVTFRCDPISEHNRLYWYRQTLGQGPEFLTYFQNEAQLEKSRLLSDRFSAERPKGSFSTLEIQRTEQGDSAMYLCASMGPESYEQYFGPGTRLTVT.

This clonotype is medium-sized in the sample. The chain combines TRBV20-1 with TRBJ1-2; D might be TRBD1 (6 bases). The germline V and J ends were trimmed by 0 bases and 4 bases, with 21 bases remaining between them. The V gene's germline CDR1 is DFQATT and CDR2 SNEGSKA (reference sequence). This CDR3 has 17 amino acids. The CDR3 DNA reads TGCAGTGCTAGAGATTGGGCAGGGGCGGAAGGACTCTATGGCTACACCTTC. Amino acid sequence: CSARDWAGAEGLYGYTF.

This clonotype was seen just once. The junction and the germline gene differ at one end; a read error may be behind it. CDR3 sequence reads: CSVRGQGTEALF. As DNA, the CDR3 is TGCAGCGTGAGGGGACAGGGCACTGAAGCTCTCTTT. J is TRBJ1-1 and V is TRBV29-1; 9 bases map to TRBD1. This CDR3 has 12 amino acids. Germline assignment: CDR1 SQVTM and CDR2 ANQGSEA.

The table lists this clonotype with many counts. The chain employs TRBV4-2 and TRBJ1-4; weak D call: TRBD1 (5 bases). Per the germline V gene, CDR1 is LGHNA and CDR2 is YNFKEQ. The CDR3 is 17 residues long. V was clipped by 0 bases and J by 4 bases, with 15 bases between them. DNA of the CDR3: TGTGCCAGCAGCCAAGATATCCAGGGAGTTAATAATGAAAAACTGTTTTTT. Translated, it gives CASSQDIQGVNNEKLFF.

This rearrangement joins TRBV2 to TRBJ1-6, with a possible D match to TRBD1 (5 bases). Between the trimmed V and J ends, which lost 6 bases and 12 bases, there was a span of 15 bases. The CDR3 is made up of 13 amino acids. Germline lookup yields CDR1 SNHLY and CDR2 FYNNEI. This CDR3 reads CASSRDGLGPLHF. The DNA of the CDR3 is TGTGCCAGCAGCCGGGACGGCTTGGGACCCCTCCACTTT.

CDR3 sequence: CASSSVTPGYEQYF. Here the CDR3 DNA reads TGTGCCAGCAGCTCCGTGACTCCGGGCTACGAGCAGTACTTC. V gene TRBV5-4 combines with J gene TRBJ2-7; D call uncertain. This CDR3 comprises 14 residues. The germline V gene encodes CDR1 SGHNT and CDR2 YYREEE (reference sequence). V shed 3 bases and J shed 3 bases, with 13 bases lying between them.

This clonotype was seen many times. The chain employs TRBV12-3 or TRBV12-4 and TRBJ2-2, with 8 bases identical to TRBD2. V shed 3 bases, J shed 7 bases, and the junction held 7 bases outside the gene matches. This CDR3 is 15 amino acids long. DNA of the CDR3: TGTGCCAGCAGTTTTGGCGGGGGGTATGACGGGGAGCTGTTTTTT. Its translation: CASSFGGGYDGELFF.

To note about this clonotype: A much larger clone lies a single base off, so this may be a read error. The chain couples TRBV7-9 to TRBJ2-5; D gene uncertain. This CDR3 region has 14 residues. Germline CDR1 reads SEHNR; CDR2 reads FQNEAQ (reference sequence). Deletions cut 1 base from V and 2 bases from J, with 8 bases between. In DNA form, the CDR3 reads TGTGCCAGCAGCTTAGAAGACCGGCAAGAGACCCAGTACTTC. Translation gives CASSLEDRQETQYF.

This clonotype occurred a few times. This may stem from a read error, because a much larger clone lies one nucleotide away. The chain recombines TRBV5-1 with TRBJ2-1; D is possibly TRBD2 (6 bases). CDR3 length: 15 amino acids. Germline CDR1 SGHRS, CDR2 YFSETQ. The CDR3 loop reads CASSLLGLSYNERFF. CDR3 nucleotide sequence: TGCGCCAGCAGCCTGTTGGGACTGTCCTACAATGAGCGGTTCTTC.

The genes are TRBV24-1 and TRBJ1-2; 10 bases align to TRBD1. CDR3 length equals 16 residues. The ends lost 7 bases at V and 7 bases at J; junction bases unmatched: 14. Germline V gives CDR1 KGHDR, CDR2 SFDVKD. CDR3 loop: CATSSSRDRGRGGYTF. CDR3 sequence (DNA): TGTGCCACCAGCTCAAGCCGGGACAGGGGACGGGGTGGCTACACCTTC.

V is TRBV10-3 and J is TRBJ2-7, with 10 nucleotides matching TRBD2. Germline V lookup: CDR1 ENHRY, CDR2 SYGVKD. V lost 0 bases, J lost 2 bases, and 1 base stayed unmatched. The CDR3 runs 15 residues. This chain's CDR3 is CAISESLAGAYEQYF. The CDR3 nucleotides read TGTGCCATCAGTGAGTCTCTAGCGGGGGCCTACGAGCAGTACTTC.

The chain links TRBV25-1 to TRBJ1-2; D is ambiguous. This CDR3 contains 12 residues. Germline assignment: CDR1 MGHDK and CDR2 SYGVNS. V was pared by 4 bases and J by 7 bases, with 10 bases between. CDR3: CASSVNQVGYTF. The CDR3 DNA reads TGTGCCAGCAGTGTGAATCAGGTTGGCTACACCTTC.

V gene TRBV19 combines with J gene TRBJ1-1; possibly TRBD1 for D (5 bases). V was clipped by 3 bases and J by 2 bases, with 13 bases between them. CDR3 length: 15 amino acids. The germline V gene has CDR1 LNHDA and CDR2 SQIVND (reference sequence). The CDR3 DNA is TGTGCCAGTAGTATGTCCCAGAGGGGTAACACTGAAGCTTTCTTT. Its protein is CASSMSQRGNTEAFF.